Sequencing of this TCR beta chain was carried out in a study of radiation and T cells in renal cell carcinoma. Study-wide points: Pretreatment tumor biopsies were lacking, so baseline clonotypes are unknown. Top tumor clonotypes rose in blood 2 weeks post-radiation, then contracted.

Comment on this clone: Its matching antigen is unknown.

Germline assignment: CDR1 SGDLS and CDR2 YYNGEE. Trimming stripped 0 bases from V and 0 bases from J, with 7 bases between. The CDR3 spans 15 residues. The time point denotes: blood 4 weeks post-SBRT, at nephrectomy. Treatment meaning: 15 Gy SBRT to primary tumor, nephrectomy 4 weeks later. Nephrectomy followed 15 Gy stereotactic body radiation by 4 weeks. Radiation-treated patients gave blood at baseline, week 2 and week 4. TCRdb's table, derived via immunoSEQ multiplex PCR, lists solely in-frame clones and lacks some. The table includes 150,000 to 200,000 clones, roughly nine tenths detected once. This chain joins TRBV9 and TRBJ1-3; D is perhaps TRBD1 (5 bases). The source of this sequence is a woman aged 45-65 years with renal cell carcinoma. Here the sequenced sample was blood, taken from a patient whose treatment included radiotherapy and nephrectomy. The CDR3: CASSVAGISGNTIYF. CDR3 bases: TGTGCCAGCAGCGTAGCAGGGATCTCTGGAAACACCATATATTTT.